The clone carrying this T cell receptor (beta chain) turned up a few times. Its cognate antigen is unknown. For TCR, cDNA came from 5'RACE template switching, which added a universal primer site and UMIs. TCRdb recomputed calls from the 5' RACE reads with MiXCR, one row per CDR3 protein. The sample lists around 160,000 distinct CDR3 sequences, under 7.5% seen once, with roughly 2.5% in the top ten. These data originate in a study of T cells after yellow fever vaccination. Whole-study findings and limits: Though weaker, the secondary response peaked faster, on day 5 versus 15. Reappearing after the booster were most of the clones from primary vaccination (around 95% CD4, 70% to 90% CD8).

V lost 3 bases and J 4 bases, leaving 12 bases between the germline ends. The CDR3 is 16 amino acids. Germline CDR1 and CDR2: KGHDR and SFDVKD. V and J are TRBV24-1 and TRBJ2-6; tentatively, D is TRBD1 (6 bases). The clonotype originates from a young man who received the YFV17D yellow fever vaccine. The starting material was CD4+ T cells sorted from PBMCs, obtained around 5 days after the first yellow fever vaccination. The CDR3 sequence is CATSDATGFGANVLTF. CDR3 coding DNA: TGTGCCACCAGTGATGCGACAGGTTTCGGGGCCAACGTCCTGACTTTC.